The 25 T cell receptor beta chains below come from one sample, sequenced in a study of cytomegalovirus exposure and HLA in healthy donors. The PCR ran on 60 Vbeta and 13 Jbeta primers. Measured with immunoSEQ multiplex PCR; TCRdb has only the in-frame clones, and not every one. The table records about 160,000 clones, less than 80% of them present only once. Material for sequencing was PBMCs. All receptors derive from a man between 40 and 49 years old in good health and CMV-seronegative.

V and J are TRBV10-3 and TRBJ1-2, with 7 bases that match TRBD1. The CDR3 length is 13 residues. Germline CDR1 and CDR2: ENHRY and SYGVKD. With 7 bases clipped from V and 7 bases from J, the junction kept 9 bases outside the gene matches. Written as DNA, the CDR3 is TGTGCCATCAACGACAGGGCGGGTGGTGGCTACACCTTC. Translation: CAINDRAGGGYTF.

The V and J genes are TRBV11-3 and TRBJ2-7, with D possibly TRBD2 on 5 matching bases. The CDR3 is 13 amino acids. The germline V and J ends were trimmed by 5 bases and 2 bases, with 10 bases remaining between them. CDR1 is SGHNT and CDR2 is YENEEA in the germline V gene. CDR3 in amino acids: CASSPPGTYEQYF. CDR3 in DNA: TGTGCCAGCAGCCCACCCGGGACCTACGAGCAGTACTTC.

The J gene is TRBJ2-7, the V gene TRBV28; D is perhaps TRBD2 (5 bases). The germline V gene has CDR1 MDHEN and CDR2 SYDVKM. V lost 4 bases and J 3 bases, leaving 16 bases between the germline ends. The length of the CDR3 is 15 residues. The CDR3 nucleotides are TGTGCCAGCAGTTCCACACTAGGGAGCCTCTACGAGCAGTACTTC. Its protein is CASSSTLGSLYEQYF.

The chain combines TRBV5-6 with TRBJ1-2, with TRBD1 as a possible D gene (5 bases). V gave up 3 bases and J gave up 4 bases, with 13 bases separating them. This CDR3 contains 14 residues. CDR1 SGHDT and CDR2 YYEEEE come from the germline V gene. As DNA, the CDR3 is TGTGCCAGCAGCTCGGGGGGGTCTAGCTATGGCTACACCTTC. Its translation: CASSSGGSSYGYTF.

A single count supports this clone. The V gene is TRBV5-1, the J gene TRBJ2-7; D might be TRBD1 (5 bases). The CDR3 contains 12 residues. Germline V gene data show CDR1 as SGHRS and CDR2 as YFSETQ. Trimming took off 7 bases at V and 5 bases at J, with 13 bases between the two ends. The CDR3 DNA follows: TGCGCCAGCTACTTCGACAGTAACGAGCAGTACTTC. Its translation: CASYFDSNEQYF.

DNA for the CDR3: TGTGCCATCAGCGTCCCGGGCGGGAGCCCTTACAATGAGCAGTTCTTC. Residues: CAISVPGGSPYNEQFF. J is TRBJ2-1 and V is TRBV10-3, with TRBD2 matching over 7 bases. CDR3 length: 16 residues. V lost 6 bases, J lost 4 bases, and 12 bases stayed unmatched. Germline CDR1 is ENHRY and CDR2 is SYGVKD.

The chain joins TRBV4-3 to TRBJ2-7; 11 bases are shared with TRBD2. The CDR3 consists of 15 residues. Germline V CDR1 and CDR2: LGHNA, YSLEER. Trimming at V came to 3 bases and at J to 3 bases, leaving 4 bases not matched to a gene. As DNA, the CDR3 is TGCGCCAGCAGCCACCAGCTAGCGGGAGGCTACGAGCAGTACTTC. This encodes CASSHQLAGGYEQYF.

V usage is TRBV28 and J usage is TRBJ1-5; perhaps TRBD1 as D (6 bases). The CDR3 consists of 16 residues. The germline V gene has CDR1 MDHEN and CDR2 SYDVKM. The ends were cut back, 10 bases at V and 7 bases at J, with 26 bases in the middle. CDR3 sequence reads: CATVMGGRGGGQPQHF. The CDR3 coding sequence is TGTGCCACGGTAATGGGGGGGCGCGGGGGGGGACAGCCCCAGCATTTT.

This sequence joins TRBV9 and TRBJ1-4; 7 bases match TRBD1. The CDR3 runs 14 residues. Germline V gives CDR1 SGDLS, CDR2 YYNGEE. V gave up 7 bases and J gave up 7 bases; unmatched junction bases: 10. The CDR3 bases are TGTGCCAGCGGTACAGGGGCGGCGGGTGAAAAACTGTTTTTT. Translation gives CASGTGAAGEKLFF.

J is TRBJ2-2 and V is TRBV7-6; D perhaps matches TRBD1 (6 bases). CDR1 and CDR2 from the germline V gene are SGHVS and FNYEAQ. The V and J ends lost 5 bases and 4 bases respectively, with 11 bases between them. There are 14 residues in the CDR3. The CDR3: CASSVGASTGELFF. As DNA, the CDR3 is TGTGCCAGCAGCGTGGGGGCAAGCACCGGGGAGCTGTTTTTT.

The chain carries TRBV10-1 and TRBJ2-5, with D possibly matching TRBD1 (6 bases). The CDR3 contains 11 residues. The V gene lost 4 bases and the J gene lost 13 bases, with 13 bases spanning the gap. CDR1 WNHNN and CDR2 SYGVQD come from the germline V gene (reference sequence). The CDR3: CASSVPTGLYF. The CDR3 coding sequence is TGCGCCAGCAGTGTTCCGACAGGTCTGTACTTC.

This chain joins TRBV5-1 and TRBJ2-5; 8 bases map to TRBD1. The CDR3 covers 17 residues. CDR1 is SGHRS and CDR2 is YFSETQ in the germline V gene. V shed 4 bases, J shed 0 bases, and the junction held 11 bases outside the gene matches. CDR3 nucleotides: TGCGCCAGCAGCGCCGGACAGGGCCCTACCTACCAAGAGACCCAGTACTTC. Protein product: CASSAGQGPTYQETQYF. Variable domain in full (rest from reference TRBV5-1 and TRBJ2-5): KAGVTQTPRYLIKTRGQQVTLSCSPISGHRSVSWYQQTPGQGLQFLFEYFSETQRNKGNFPGRFSGRQFSNSRSEMNVSTLELGDSALYLCASSAGQGPTYQETQYFGPGTRLLVL.

The chain links TRBV7-9 to TRBJ1-5; TRBD1 might be the D (5 bases). The germline gives CDR1 SEHNR, CDR2 FQNEAQ (reference sequence). The CDR3 runs 14 residues. V was clipped by 6 bases and J by 1 base, with 10 bases between them. CDR3 nucleotide sequence: TGTGCCAGCAGTCCTACAGGCAGCAATCAGCCCCAGCATTTT. This encodes CASSPTGSNQPQHF.

This clone was counted a few times. This rearrangement joins TRBV28 to TRBJ2-1; TRBD2 aligns across 13 bases. Losses at the gene ends were 6 bases for V and 7 bases for J; bases not matched to a gene: 0. There are 13 residues in the CDR3. Germline loops: CDR1 MDHEN, CDR2 SYDVKM. The DNA for the CDR3 is TGTGCCAGCAGGGGACTAGCGGGAAATGAGCAGTTCTTC. It encodes CASRGLAGNEQFF.

The rearrangement links TRBV7-2 to TRBJ2-7, with 8 bases that match TRBD1. The germline gives CDR1 SGHTA, CDR2 FQGNSA. The CDR3 covers 15 residues. Germline trimming cut 2 bases from V and 3 bases from J; bases unmatched to any gene: 6. The CDR3 DNA is TGTGCCAGCAGCTTATATCGAGGACAGGGCTACGAGCAGTACTTC. It encodes CASSLYRGQGYEQYF.

The chain joins TRBV11-1 to TRBJ2-2; TRBD2 agrees at 8 bases. Germline V gives CDR1 SGHAT, CDR2 FQDESV (reference sequence). V shed 3 bases, J shed 7 bases, and the junction held 10 bases outside the gene matches. The CDR3 runs 16 residues. The CDR3 loop reads CASSLGGLDRIGELFF. CDR3 DNA: TGTGCCAGCAGCTTGGGGGGACTAGACCGGATCGGGGAGCTGTTTTTT. The full variable domain, completed using reference TRBV11-1 and TRBJ2-2, is EAEVAQSPRYKITEKSQAVAFWCDPISGHATLYWYRQILGQGPELLVQFQDESVVDDSQLPKDRFSAERLKGVDSTLKIQPAELGDSAMYLCASSLGGLDRIGELFFGEGSRLTVL.

The chain joins TRBV5-1 to TRBJ2-3, with D possibly being TRBD2 (6 bases). Per germline, CDR1 SGHRS and CDR2 YFSETQ. CDR3 length: 14 residues. Trimming shortened V by 2 bases and J by 3 bases, and 10 bases separated the two germline ends. CDR3: CASSFPLATDTQYF. The CDR3 region has the DNA TGCGCCAGCAGCTTTCCACTAGCAACAGATACGCAGTATTTT.

The V gene is TRBV28, the J gene TRBJ1-5, with 9 bases fitting TRBD1. CDR1 MDHEN and CDR2 SYDVKM come from the germline V gene. The CDR3 is 15 residues long. V was clipped by 6 bases and J by 6 bases; unmatched bases: 9. The CDR3 protein is CASSLGTGRFQPQHF. In nucleotides, the CDR3 is TGTGCCAGCAGCCTCGGGACAGGGAGGTTTCAGCCCCAGCATTTT.

The rearrangement links TRBV7-6 to TRBJ2-3, with 11 nucleotides matching TRBD2. CDR3 size: 16 residues. CDR1 is SGHVS, CDR2 FNYEAQ, per germline. J lost 4 bases, V lost 6 bases, and 9 bases had no gene match. The CDR3 DNA sequence: TGTGCCAGCAGTATACTAGCGGGAGACCTCGCAGATACGCAGTATTTT. Translation gives CASSILAGDLADTQYF.

On this clone: The sample holds other DNA sequences that translate to the same CDR3. The V call is TRBV30, the J call TRBJ2-1, with D unclear. Trimming stripped 2 bases from V and 9 bases from J, with 8 bases between. Germline CDR1 reads GTSNPN; CDR2 reads SVGIG (reference sequence). The CDR3 runs to 11 residues. CDR3 nucleotide sequence: TGTGCCTGGAGTCTCGGCGGTGAGCAGTTCTTC. It yields the protein CAWSLGGEQFF.

CDR3 loop: CASSLLTGDTGELFF. The CDR3 nucleotides are TGTGCCAGCAGTTTATTAACAGGAGACACCGGGGAGCTGTTTTTT. V is TRBV27 and J is TRBJ2-2, with D perhaps TRBD1 (5 bases). Trimming stripped 1 base from V and 3 bases from J, with 9 bases between. Germline V gene sequence: CDR1 MNHEY, CDR2 SMNVEV (reference sequence). The CDR3 is 15 amino acids.

This clone was counted only a few times. V is TRBV28 and J is TRBJ2-7, with TRBD1 matching 9 bases. With 2 bases clipped from V and 4 bases from J, the junction kept 12 bases outside the gene matches. The CDR3 loop spans 17 amino acids. Germline V gives CDR1 MDHEN, CDR2 SYDVKM. Here the CDR3 DNA reads TGTGCCAGCAGTTTAGCCATTGAGGGACAGGGTGGGTACGAGCAGTACTTC. Amino acid sequence: CASSLAIEGQGGYEQYF.

This clone came up a few times. The CDR3 is CASSLAGGAYEQYF. The CDR3 nucleotides are TGTGCCAGCAGCTTAGCAGGGGGCGCGTACGAGCAGTACTTC. The chain is built from TRBV13 and TRBJ2-7; 8 nucleotides agree with TRBD1. Germline assignment: CDR1 PRHDT and CDR2 FYEKMQ (reference sequence). The length of the CDR3 is 14 residues. V lost 1 base, J lost 4 bases, and 3 bases stayed unmatched.

The gene calls are TRBV7-2 and TRBJ2-5, with TRBD2 identical over 7 bases. Unmatched junction bases numbered 3, after V lost 1 base and J lost 1 base. The CDR3 is 15 residues long. In germline, CDR1 is SGHTA, CDR2 FQGNSA. The CDR3 region has the DNA TGTGCCAGCAGCTTAGTCGCGGGAGTCCAAGAGACCCAGTACTTC. Encoded protein: CASSLVAGVQETQYF.

V is TRBV15 and J is TRBJ1-5; D uncertain. Trimming took 7 bases from V and 1 from J, leaving 8 bases between them. CDR1 and CDR2 (germline): LNHNV, YYDKDF (reference sequence). This CDR3 has 13 amino acids. The chain's CDR3 is CATTAESNQPQHF. The CDR3 coding sequence is TGTGCCACCACCGCCGAGAGCAATCAGCCCCAGCATTTT.